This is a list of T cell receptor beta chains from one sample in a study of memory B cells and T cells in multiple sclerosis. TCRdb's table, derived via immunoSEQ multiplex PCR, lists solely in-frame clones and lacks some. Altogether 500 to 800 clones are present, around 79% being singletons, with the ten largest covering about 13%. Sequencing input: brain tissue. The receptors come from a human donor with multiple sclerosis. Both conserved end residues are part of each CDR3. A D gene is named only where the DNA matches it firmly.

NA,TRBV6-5,CASSYPPPGHYGYTF
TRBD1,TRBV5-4,CASSPGQGSRDEQFF
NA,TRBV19,CASSDRGNQPQHF
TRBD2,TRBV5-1,CASSLDGTSGPQETQYF
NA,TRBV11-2,CASSLNRAREQYF
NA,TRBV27,CASYSSSYNEQFF
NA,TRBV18,CASSPRTAIQEQYF
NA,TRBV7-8,CASSPGQRSGNEQFF
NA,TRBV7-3,CASSLGGGRQTQYF
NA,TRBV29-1,CSVEDLDSTEAFF
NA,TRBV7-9,CASSSPKGVRGYTF
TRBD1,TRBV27,CASSFYRQGWQETQYF
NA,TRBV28,CASSPELGVSSSTDTQYF
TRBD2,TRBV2,CASSDSGRGADTQYF
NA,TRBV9,CASSVAAGANEKLFF
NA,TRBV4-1,CASSQDGEAIGGKNIQYF
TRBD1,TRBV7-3,CASSVTTGAGYTF